The next 10 T cell receptor beta chains were all read from a single sample in a study of regulatory T cells in long-lasting Graves disease. Time point denoted: newly diagnosed GD, antithyroid drugs for less than 3 months. From PBMCs, RNA was extracted and then used to make the TCR library. The authors built TCR beta libraries using iRepertoire HTBI primers and Arm-PCR of CDR3 regions. TCRdb processed the multiplex PCR reads anew with MiXCR; each CDR3 protein has one entry. The data contain over 500,000 distinct CDR3 sequences, about 16% of them singletons. These data were also reused for a study on T cells in Graves' hyperthyroidism and ophthalmopathy.

The sequencing used peripheral blood mononuclear cells (PBMCs), collected at new diagnosis, from a patient treated with antithyroid drugs. These receptors all come from a man between 18 and 29 years old with Graves disease.

The chain links TRBV6-1 to TRBJ2-7, with TRBD1 matching over 10 bases. J gave up 6 bases and V 7 bases, and 9 bases lay outside the gene matches. This CDR3 has 14 residues. Germline V gives CDR1 MNHNS, CDR2 SASEGT. CDR3 loop: CASMYGQGGREQYF. As DNA, the CDR3 is TGTGCCAGCATGTATGGACAGGGGGGGCGCGAGCAGTACTTC.

This clonotype has only a few counts. The chain is built from TRBV7-8 and TRBJ2-7; D not resolved. This CDR3 region has 14 residues. V was pared by 5 bases and J by 2 bases, with 13 bases between. In germline, CDR1 is SGHVS, CDR2 FQNEAQ. The CDR3 DNA reads TGTGCCAGCAGCAGAGCAGACGGAGCCTACGAGCAGTACTTC. Translating gives CASSRADGAYEQYF.

This clonotype was picked up many times. The rearrangement joins TRBV6-1 to TRBJ1-5; D unresolved. This CDR3 is 13 amino acids long. Between the trimmed V and J ends, which lost 7 bases and 7 bases, there was a span of 14 bases. Per the germline V gene, CDR1 is MNHNS and CDR2 is SASEGT. The CDR3 nucleotides are TGTGCCAGCACCTCGGGATATCGCCAGCCCCAGCATTTT. Protein sequence: CASTSGYRQPQHF.

V usage is TRBV9 and J usage is TRBJ1-1; D gene ambiguous. Looked up from germline, CDR1 is SGDLS and CDR2 is YYNGEE. The CDR3 has 17 residues. The V end lost 3 bases, the J end lost 1 base, and 19 bases lay between the germline ends. CDR3 nucleotides: TGTGCCAGCAGCGCCCAAGAAGGAGGGTTGGGGAACACTGAAGCTTTCTTT. It translates to CASSAQEGGLGNTEAFF.

The chain links TRBV5-1 to TRBJ2-3; D is unresolved. This CDR3 comprises 16 residues. From germline, CDR1 is SGHRS and CDR2 YFSETQ. V was trimmed by 0 bases and J by 0 bases, leaving 11 bases between them. CDR3 loop: CASSLAPGSSTDTQYF. The CDR3 bases are TGCGCCAGCAGCTTGGCCCCCGGGTCTAGCACAGATACGCAGTATTTT.

DNA for the CDR3: TGTGCCAGCAGTCCGGGCCTATTGGCGGGGGACATGAAGACCCAGTACTTC. As protein: CASSPGLLAGDMKTQYF. The V call is TRBV28, the J call TRBJ2-5; tentative D call: TRBD2 (7 bases). Germline CDR1 reads MDHEN; CDR2 reads SYDVKM. Trimming left V 5 bases short and J 6 bases short, with 25 bases between. CDR3 length equals 17 residues.

This clonotype was observed at least ten times. DNA for the CDR3: TGTGCCATCAGCATCTCAGATTTTCAGCGGCCTAAGGAATCTGATGAAGCTTTCTTT. Its translation: CAISISDFQRPKESDEAFF. The chain uses TRBV10-3 and TRBJ1-1; no definite D call. Germline V gives CDR1 ENHRY, CDR2 SYGVKD. Trimming cost V 6 bases and J 7 bases, with 33 bases left between them. CDR3 length: 19 residues.

This clonotype was seen ten or more times. The V call is TRBV27, the J call TRBJ2-1, with 8 nucleotides matching TRBD2. V was clipped by 4 bases and J by 4 bases; unmatched bases: 3. This CDR3 has 14 amino acids. The V gene's germline CDR1 is MNHEY and CDR2 SMNVEV (reference sequence). In DNA, the CDR3 is TGTGCCAGCAGTTGGGGGACTAGTTACAATGAGCAGTTCTTC. Translation gives CASSWGTSYNEQFF.

This clonotype appeared many times. The rearrangement links TRBV28 to TRBJ2-7; D call uncertain. CDR1 MDHEN and CDR2 SYDVKM come from the germline V gene. V gave up 3 bases and J gave up 2 bases, with 11 bases separating them. The CDR3 sequence is 14 residues long. CDR3: CASSFVQTPYEQYF. The CDR3 DNA sequence: TGTGCCAGCAGTTTTGTGCAGACCCCCTACGAGCAGTACTTC. Together with reference TRBV28 and TRBJ2-7, the CDR3 gives the full variable domain: DVKVTQSSRYLVKRTGEKVFLECVQDMDHENMFWYRQDPGLGLRLIYFSYDVKMKEKGDIPEGYSVSREKKERFSLILESASTNQTSMYLCASSFVQTPYEQYFGPGTRLTVT.

This clonotype has a count of ten or more. Likely a read error: the CDR3 ends without its conserved phenylalanine or tryptophan. Because the CDR3's place on the DNA is in doubt, the DNA is left out and the CDR3 is given as listed by TCRdb. The chain recombines TRBV28 with TRBJ1-1; TRBD1 was called by the table and not checked on the DNA. The germline V gene has CDR1 MDHEN and CDR2 SYDVKM. 14 amino acids form the CDR3, both terminal residues included. The CDR3 protein is CASSLSREPGQPRL.